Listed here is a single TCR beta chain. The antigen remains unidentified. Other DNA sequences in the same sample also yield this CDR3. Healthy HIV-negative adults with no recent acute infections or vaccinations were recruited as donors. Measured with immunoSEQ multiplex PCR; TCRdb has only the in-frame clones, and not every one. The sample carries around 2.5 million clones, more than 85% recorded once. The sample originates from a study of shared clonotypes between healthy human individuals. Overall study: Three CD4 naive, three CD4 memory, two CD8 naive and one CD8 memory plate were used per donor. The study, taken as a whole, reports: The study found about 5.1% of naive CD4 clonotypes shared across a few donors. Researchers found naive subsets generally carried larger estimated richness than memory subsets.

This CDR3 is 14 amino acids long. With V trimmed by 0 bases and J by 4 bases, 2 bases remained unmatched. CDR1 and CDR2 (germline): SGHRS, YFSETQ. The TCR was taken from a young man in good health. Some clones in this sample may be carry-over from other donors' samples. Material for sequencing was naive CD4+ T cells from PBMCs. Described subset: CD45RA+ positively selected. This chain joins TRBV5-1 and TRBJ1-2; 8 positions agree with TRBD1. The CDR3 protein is CASSLGQGSYGYTF. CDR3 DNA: TGCGCCAGCAGCTTGGGACAGGGGAGCTATGGCTACACCTTC.